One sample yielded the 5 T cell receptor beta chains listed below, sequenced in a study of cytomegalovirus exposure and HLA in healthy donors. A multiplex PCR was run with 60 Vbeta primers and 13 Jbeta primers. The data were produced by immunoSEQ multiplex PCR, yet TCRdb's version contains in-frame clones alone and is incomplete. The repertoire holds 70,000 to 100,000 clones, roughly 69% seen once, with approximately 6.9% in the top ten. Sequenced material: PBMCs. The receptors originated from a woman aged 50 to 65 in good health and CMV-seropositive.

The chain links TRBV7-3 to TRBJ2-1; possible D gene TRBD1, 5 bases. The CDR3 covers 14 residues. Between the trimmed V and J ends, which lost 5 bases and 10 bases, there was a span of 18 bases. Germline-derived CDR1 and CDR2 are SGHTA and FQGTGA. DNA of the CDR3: TGTGCCAGCAGCCAATCAGGGTTTGCCGTAGAGCAGTTCTTC. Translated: CASSQSGFAVEQFF.

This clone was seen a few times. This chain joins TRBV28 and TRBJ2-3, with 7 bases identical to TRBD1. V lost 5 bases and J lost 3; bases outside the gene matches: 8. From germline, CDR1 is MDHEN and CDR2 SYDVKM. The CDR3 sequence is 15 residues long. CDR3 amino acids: CASSPSTGKTDTQYF. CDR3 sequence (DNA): TGTGCCAGCAGTCCTTCGACAGGGAAGACAGATACGCAGTATTTT.

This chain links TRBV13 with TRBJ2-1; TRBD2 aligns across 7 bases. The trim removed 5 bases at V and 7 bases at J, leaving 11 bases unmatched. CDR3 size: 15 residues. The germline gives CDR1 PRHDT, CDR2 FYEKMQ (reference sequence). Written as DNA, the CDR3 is TGTGCCAGCAGCCCATACGGGGGGAAAAGAAATGAGCAGTTCTTC. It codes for CASSPYGGKRNEQFF. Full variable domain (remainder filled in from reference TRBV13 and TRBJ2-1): AAGVIQSPRHLIKEKRETATLKCYPIPRHDTVYWYQQGPGQDPQFLISFYEKMQSDKGSIPDRFSAQQFSDYHSELNMSSLELGDSALYFCASSPYGGKRNEQFFGPGTRLTVL.

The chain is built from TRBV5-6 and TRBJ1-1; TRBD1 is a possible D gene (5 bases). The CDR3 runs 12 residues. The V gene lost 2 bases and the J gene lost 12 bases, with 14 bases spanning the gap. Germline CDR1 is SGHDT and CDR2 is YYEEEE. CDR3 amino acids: CASSLGAQRTFF. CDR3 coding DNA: TGTGCCAGCAGCTTAGGGGCACAGAGAACTTTCTTT.

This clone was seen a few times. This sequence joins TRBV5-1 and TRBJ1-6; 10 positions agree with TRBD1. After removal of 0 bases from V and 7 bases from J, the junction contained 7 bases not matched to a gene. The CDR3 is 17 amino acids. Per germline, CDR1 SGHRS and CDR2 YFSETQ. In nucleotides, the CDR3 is TGCGCCAGCAGCTTGGCCCGGGACAGGGGAGGAAATTCACCCCTCCACTTT. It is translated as CASSLARDRGGNSPLHF.